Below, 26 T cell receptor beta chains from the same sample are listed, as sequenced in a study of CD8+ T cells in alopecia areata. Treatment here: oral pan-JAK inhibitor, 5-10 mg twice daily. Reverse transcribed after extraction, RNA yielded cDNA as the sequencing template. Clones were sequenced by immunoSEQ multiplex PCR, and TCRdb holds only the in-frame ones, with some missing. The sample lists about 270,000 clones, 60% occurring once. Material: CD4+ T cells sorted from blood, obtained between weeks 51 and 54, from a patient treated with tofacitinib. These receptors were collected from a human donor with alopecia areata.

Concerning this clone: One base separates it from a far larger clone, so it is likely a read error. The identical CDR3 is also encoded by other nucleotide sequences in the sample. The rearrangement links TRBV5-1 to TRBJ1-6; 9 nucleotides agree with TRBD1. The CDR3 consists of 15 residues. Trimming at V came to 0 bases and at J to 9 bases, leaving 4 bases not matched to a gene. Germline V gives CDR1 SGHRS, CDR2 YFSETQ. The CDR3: CASSLGATGGSPLHF. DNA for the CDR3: TGCGCCAGCAGCTTGGGGGCGACAGGGGGTTCACCCCTCCACTTT. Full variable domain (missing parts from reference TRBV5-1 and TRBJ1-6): KAGVTQTPRYLIKTRGQQVTLSCSPISGHRSVSWYQQTPGQGLQFLFEYFSETQRNKGNFPGRFSGRQFSNSRSEMNVSTLELGDSALYLCASSLGATGGSPLHFGNGTRLTVT.

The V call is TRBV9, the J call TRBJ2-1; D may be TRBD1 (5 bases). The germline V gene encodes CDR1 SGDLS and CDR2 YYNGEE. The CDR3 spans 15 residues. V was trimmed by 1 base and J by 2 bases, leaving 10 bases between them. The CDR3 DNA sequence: TGTGCCAGCAGCGTAAGGGGTGACACCTACAATGAGCAGTTCTTC. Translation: CASSVRGDTYNEQFF.

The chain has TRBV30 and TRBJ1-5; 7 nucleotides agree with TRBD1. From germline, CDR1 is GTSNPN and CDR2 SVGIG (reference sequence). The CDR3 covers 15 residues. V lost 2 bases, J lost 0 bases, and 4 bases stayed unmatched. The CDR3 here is CAWSYGQDSNQPQHF. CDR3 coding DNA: TGTGCCTGGAGTTACGGACAGGATAGCAATCAGCCCCAGCATTTT.

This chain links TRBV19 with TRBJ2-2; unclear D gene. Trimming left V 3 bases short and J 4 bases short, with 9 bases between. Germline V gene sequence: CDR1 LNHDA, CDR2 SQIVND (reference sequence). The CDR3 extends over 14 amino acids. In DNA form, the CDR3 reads TGTGCCAGTAGTATCGTCAGAGGCACCGGGGAGCTGTTTTTT. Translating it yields CASSIVRGTGELFF.

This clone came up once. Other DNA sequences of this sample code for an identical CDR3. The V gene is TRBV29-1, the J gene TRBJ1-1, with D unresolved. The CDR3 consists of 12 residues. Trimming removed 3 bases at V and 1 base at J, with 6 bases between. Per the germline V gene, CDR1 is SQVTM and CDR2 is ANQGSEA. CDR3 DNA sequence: TGCAGCGTTGATGGCGGGAACACTGAAGCTTTCTTT. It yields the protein CSVDGGNTEAFF.

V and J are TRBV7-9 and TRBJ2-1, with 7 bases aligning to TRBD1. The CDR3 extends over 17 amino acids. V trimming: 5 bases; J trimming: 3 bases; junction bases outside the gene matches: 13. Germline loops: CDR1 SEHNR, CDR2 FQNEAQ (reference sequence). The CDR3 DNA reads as TGTGCCAGCAGCCGAAGGCCGGACAGGAACTACTACAATGAGCAGTTCTTC. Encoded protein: CASSRRPDRNYYNEQFF.

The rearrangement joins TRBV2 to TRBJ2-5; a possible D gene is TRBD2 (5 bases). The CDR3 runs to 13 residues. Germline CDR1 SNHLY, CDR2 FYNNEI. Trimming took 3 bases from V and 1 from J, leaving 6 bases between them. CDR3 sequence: CASSDEGQETQYF. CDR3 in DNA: TGTGCCAGCAGTGACGAGGGCCAAGAGACCCAGTACTTC.

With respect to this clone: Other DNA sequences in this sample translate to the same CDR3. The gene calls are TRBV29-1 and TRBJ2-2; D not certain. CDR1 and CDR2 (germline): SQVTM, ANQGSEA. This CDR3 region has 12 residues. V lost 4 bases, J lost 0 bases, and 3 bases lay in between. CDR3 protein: CSVGPNTGELFF. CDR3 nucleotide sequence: TGCAGCGTTGGGCCGAACACCGGGGAGCTGTTTTTT.

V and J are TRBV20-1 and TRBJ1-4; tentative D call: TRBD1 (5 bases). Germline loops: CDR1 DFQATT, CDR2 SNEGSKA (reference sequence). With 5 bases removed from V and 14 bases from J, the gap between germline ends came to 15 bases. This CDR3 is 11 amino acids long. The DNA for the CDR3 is TGCAGTGCTGGCTTAGGGGAACGGCTGTTTTTT. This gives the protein CSAGLGERLFF.

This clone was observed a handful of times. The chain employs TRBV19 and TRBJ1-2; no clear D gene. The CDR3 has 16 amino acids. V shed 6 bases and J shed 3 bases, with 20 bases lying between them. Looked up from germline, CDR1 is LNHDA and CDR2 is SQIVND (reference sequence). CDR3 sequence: CASRSGGGETYYGYTF. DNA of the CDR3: TGTGCCAGTAGATCGGGTGGTGGGGAAACTTACTATGGCTACACCTTC.

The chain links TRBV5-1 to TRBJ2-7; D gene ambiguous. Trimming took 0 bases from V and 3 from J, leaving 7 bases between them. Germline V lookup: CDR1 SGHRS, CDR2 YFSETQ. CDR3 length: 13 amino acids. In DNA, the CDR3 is TGCGCCAGCAGCTTGGAATATTACTACGAGCAGTACTTC. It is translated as CASSLEYYYEQYF.

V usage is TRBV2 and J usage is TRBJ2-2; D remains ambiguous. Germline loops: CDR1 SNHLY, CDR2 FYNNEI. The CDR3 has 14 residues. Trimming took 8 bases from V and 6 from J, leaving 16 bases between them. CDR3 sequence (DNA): TGTGCCAGCTTTCTTCGCCCCGTTTCCGGGGAGCTGTTTTTT. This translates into CASFLRPVSGELFF.

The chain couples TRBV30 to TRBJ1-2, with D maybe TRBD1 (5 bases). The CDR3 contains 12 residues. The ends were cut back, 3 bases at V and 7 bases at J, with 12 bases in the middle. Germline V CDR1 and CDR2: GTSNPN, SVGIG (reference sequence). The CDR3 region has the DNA TGTGCCTGGAGAGGGGAGGGCGGTGGCTACACCTTC. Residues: CAWRGEGGGYTF.

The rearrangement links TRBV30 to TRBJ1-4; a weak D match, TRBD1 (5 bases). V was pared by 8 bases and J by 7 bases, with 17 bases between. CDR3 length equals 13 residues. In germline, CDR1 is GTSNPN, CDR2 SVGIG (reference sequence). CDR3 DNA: TGTGCCGGGCGTGAGGACACTGGTGAAAAACTGTTTTTT. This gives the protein CAGREDTGEKLFF.

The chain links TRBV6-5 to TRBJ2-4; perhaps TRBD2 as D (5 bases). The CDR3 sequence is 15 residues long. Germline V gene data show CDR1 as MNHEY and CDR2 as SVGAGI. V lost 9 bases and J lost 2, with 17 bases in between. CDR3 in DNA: TGTGCCAGTAGCGAAAACGGTTATTCCAAAAACATTCAGTACTTC. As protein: CASSENGYSKNIQYF.

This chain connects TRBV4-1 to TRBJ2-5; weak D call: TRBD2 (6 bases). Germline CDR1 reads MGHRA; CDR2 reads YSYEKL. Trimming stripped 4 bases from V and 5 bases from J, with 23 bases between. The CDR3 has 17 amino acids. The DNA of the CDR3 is TGCGCCAGCAGCCGAAAGGACGGGACTCCCGAAGGCGAGACCCAGTACTTC. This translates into CASSRKDGTPEGETQYF.

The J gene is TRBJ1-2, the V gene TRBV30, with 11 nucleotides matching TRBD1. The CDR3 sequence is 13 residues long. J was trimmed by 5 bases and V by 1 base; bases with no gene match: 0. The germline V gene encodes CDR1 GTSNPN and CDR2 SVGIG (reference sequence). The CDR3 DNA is TGTGCCTGGAGTGGGGACAGGGGGTATGGCTACACCTTC. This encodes CAWSGDRGYGYTF.

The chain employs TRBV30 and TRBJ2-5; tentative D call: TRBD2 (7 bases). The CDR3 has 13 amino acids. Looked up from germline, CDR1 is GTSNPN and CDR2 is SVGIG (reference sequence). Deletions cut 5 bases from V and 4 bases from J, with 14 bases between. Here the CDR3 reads CAWSSRGPETQYF. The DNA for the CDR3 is TGTGCCTGGTCTTCGCGGGGGCCAGAGACCCAGTACTTC.

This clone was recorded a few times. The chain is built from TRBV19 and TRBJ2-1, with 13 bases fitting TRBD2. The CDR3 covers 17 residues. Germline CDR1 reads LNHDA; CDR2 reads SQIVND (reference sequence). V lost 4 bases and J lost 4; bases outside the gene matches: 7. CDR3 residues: CASSTKGTSGAYNEQFF. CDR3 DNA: TGTGCCAGTAGTACAAAGGGGACTAGCGGGGCATACAATGAGCAGTTCTTC.

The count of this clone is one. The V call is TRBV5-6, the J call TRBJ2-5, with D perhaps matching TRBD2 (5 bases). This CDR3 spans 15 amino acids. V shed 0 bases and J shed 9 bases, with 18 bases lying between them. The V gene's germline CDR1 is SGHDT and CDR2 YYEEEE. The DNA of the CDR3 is TGTGCCAGCAGCTTGGCGGAGACTACCGTGGTGGCCCAGTACTTC. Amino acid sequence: CASSLAETTVVAQYF. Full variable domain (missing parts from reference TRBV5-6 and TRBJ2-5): DAGVTQSPTHLIKTRGQQVTLRCSPKSGHDTVSWYQQALGQGPQFIFQYYEEEERQRGNFPDRFSGHQFPNYSSELNVNALLLGDSALYLCASSLAETTVVAQYFGPGTRLLVL.

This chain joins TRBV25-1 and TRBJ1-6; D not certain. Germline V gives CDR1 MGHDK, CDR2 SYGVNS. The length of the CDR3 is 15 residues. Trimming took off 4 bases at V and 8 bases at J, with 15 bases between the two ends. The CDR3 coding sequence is TGTGCCAGCAGTGGTATCGGAAGGTCCTATTCACCCCTCCACTTT. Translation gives CASSGIGRSYSPLHF. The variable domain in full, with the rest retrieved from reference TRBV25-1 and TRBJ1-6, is EADIYQTPRYLVIGTGKKITLECSQTMGHDKMYWYQQDPGMELHLIHYSYGVNSTEKGDLSSESTVSRIRTEHFPLTLESARPSHTSQYLCASSGIGRSYSPLHFGNGTRLTVT.

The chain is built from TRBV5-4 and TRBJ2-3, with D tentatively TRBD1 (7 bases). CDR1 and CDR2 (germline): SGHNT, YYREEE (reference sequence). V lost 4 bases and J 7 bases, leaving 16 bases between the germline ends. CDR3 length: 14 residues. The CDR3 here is CASSARGAANTQYF. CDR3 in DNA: TGTGCCAGCAGCGCCAGGGGGGCCGCGAATACGCAGTATTTT.

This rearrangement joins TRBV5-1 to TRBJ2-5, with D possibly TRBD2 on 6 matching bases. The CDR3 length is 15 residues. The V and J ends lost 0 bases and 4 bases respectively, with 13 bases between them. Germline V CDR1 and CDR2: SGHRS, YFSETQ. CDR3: CASSLAGAGGETQYF. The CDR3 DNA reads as TGCGCCAGCAGCTTGGCGGGCGCCGGGGGAGAGACCCAGTACTTC.

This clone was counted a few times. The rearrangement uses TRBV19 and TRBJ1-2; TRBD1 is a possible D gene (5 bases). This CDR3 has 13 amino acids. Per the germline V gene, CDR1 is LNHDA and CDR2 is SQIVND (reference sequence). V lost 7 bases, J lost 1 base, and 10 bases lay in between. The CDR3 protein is CASNRGINYGYTF. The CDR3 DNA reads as TGTGCCAGTAACCGGGGGATTAACTATGGCTACACCTTC. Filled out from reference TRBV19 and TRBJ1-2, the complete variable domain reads DGGITQSPKYLFRKEGQNVTLSCEQNLNHDAMYWYRQDPGQGLRLIYYSQIVNDFQKGDIAEGYSVSREKKESFPLTVTSAQKNPTAFYLCASNRGINYGYTFGSGTRLTVV.

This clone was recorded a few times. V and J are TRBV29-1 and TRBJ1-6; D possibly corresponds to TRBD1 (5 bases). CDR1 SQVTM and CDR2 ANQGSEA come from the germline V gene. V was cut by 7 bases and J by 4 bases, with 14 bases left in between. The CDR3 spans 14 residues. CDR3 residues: CSAPGGPYNSPLHF. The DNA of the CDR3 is TGCAGCGCCCCCGGGGGACCTTATAATTCACCCCTCCACTTT.

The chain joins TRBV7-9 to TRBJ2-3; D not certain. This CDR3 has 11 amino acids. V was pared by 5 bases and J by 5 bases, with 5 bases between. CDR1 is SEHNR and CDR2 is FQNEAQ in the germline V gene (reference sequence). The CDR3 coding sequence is TGTGCCAGCAGCATCGGAGATACGCAGTATTTT. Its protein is CASSIGDTQYF.